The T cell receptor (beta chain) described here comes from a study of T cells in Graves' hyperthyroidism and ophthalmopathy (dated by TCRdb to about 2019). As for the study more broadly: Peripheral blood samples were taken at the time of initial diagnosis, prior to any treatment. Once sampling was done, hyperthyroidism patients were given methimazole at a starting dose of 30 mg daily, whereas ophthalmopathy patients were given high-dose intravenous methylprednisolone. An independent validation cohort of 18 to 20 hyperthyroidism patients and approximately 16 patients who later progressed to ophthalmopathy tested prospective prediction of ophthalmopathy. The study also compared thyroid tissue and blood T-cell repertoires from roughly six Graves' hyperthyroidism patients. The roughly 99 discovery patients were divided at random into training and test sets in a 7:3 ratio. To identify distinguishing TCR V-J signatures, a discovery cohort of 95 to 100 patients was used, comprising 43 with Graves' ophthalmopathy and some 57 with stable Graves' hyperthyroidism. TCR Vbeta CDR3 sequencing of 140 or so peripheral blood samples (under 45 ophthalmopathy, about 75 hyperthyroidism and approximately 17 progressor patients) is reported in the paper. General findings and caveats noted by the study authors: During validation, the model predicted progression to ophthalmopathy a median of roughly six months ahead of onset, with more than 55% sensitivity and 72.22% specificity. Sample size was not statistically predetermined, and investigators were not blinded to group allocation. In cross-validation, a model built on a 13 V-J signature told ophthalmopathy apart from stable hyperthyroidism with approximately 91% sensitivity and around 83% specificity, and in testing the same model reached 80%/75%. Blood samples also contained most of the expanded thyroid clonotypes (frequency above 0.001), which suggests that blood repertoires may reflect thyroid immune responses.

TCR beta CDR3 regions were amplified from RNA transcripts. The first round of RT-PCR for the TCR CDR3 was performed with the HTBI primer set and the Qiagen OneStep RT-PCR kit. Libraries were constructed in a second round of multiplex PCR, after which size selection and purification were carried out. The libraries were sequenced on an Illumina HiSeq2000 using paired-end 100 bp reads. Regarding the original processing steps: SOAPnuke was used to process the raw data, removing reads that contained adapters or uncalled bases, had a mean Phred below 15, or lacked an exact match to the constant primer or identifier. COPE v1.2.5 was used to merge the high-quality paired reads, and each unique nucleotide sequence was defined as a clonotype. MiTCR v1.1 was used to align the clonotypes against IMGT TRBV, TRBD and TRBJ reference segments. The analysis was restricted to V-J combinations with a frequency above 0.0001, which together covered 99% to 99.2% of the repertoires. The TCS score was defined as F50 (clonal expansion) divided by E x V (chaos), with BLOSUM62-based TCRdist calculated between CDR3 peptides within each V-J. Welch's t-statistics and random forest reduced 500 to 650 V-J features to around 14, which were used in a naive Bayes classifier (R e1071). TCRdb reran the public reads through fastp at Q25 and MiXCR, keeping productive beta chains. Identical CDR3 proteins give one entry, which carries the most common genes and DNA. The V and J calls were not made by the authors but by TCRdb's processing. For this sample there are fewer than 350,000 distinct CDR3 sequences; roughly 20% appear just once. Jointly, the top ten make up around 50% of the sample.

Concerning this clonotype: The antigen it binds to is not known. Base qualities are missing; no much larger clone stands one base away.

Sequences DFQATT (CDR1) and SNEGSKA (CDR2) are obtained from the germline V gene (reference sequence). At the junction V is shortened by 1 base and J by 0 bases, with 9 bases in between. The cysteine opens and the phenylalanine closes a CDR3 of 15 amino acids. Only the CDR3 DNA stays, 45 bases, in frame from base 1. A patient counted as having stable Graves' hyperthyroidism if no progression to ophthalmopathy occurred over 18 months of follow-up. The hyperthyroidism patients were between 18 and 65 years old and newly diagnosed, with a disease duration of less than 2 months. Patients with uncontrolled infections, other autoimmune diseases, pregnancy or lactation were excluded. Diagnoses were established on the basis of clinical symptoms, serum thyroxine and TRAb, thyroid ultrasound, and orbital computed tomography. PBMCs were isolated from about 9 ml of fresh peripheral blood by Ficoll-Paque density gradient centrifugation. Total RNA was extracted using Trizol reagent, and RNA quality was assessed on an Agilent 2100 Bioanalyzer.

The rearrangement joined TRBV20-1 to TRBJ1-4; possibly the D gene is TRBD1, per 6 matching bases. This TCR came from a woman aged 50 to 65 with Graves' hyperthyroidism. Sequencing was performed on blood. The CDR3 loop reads CSARGGGATNEKLFF. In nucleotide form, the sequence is TGCAGTGCTAGAGGAGGGGGGGCAACTAATGAAAAACTGTTTTTT.